This TCR beta chain was found in a study of T cells in Graves' hyperthyroidism and ophthalmopathy. The table lists this clonotype with many counts. Researchers took RNA transcripts and amplified the TCR beta CDR3 regions from them. The TCR CDR3 first-round RT-PCR relied on the HTBI primer set. Using its own MiXCR run on the multiplex PCR reads, TCRdb lists one record per CDR3 protein. In the table there are fewer than 450,000 distinct CDR3 sequences, about 15% of which are singletons. Exclusion of a patient resulted from uncontrolled infection, other autoimmune disease, pregnancy or lactation. The PBMCs studied were ones that came from 10 ml fresh peripheral blood. Germline CDR1 reads LGHDT; CDR2 reads YNNKEL (reference sequence). The V gene end was trimmed by 4 bases and the J gene end by 3 bases; junction bases not matched to a gene: 3. CDR3 size: 13 residues.

This clonotype originated in a woman in her thirties with Graves' hyperthyroidism that later progressed to Graves' ophthalmopathy. Specimen: blood. J is TRBJ2-7 and V is TRBV3-1; 7 bases are a match to TRBD1. CDR3 region: CASSPRQGYEQYF. Here the CDR3 DNA reads TGTGCCAGCAGCCCCCGACAGGGCTACGAGCAGTACTTC.